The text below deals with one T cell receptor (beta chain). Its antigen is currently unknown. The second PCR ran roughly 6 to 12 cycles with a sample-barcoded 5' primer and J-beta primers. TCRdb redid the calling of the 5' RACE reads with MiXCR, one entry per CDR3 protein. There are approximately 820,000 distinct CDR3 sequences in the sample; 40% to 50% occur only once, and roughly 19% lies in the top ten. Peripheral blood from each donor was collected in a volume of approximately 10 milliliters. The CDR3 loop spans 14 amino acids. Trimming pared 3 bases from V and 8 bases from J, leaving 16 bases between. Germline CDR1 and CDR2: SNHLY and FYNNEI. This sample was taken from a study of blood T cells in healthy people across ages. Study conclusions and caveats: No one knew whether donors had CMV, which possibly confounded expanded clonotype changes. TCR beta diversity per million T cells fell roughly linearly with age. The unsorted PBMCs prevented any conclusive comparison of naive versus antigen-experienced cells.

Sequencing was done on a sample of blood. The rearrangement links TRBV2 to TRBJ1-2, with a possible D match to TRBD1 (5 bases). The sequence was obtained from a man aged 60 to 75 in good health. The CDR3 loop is CASSECRDGCGYTF. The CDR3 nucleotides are TGTGCCAGCAGTGAGTGCAGGGATGGTTGCGGCTACACCTTC.